The 19 T cell receptor beta chains below were found in one sample sequenced in a study of cytomegalovirus exposure and HLA in healthy donors. The PCR contained 60 Vbeta and 13 Jbeta primers. TCRdb's table, derived via immunoSEQ multiplex PCR, lists solely in-frame clones and lacks some. The sample gives 110,000 or so clones, 73% of which show up once; under 8.5% is in the top ten. The sequenced sample was PBMCs. The receptors stem from a man aged 40-50 years in good health and CMV-seronegative.

A few counts support this clone. The genes are TRBV25-1 and TRBJ1-6; TRBD1 matches at 7 bases. The CDR3 totals 14 residues. Unmatched junction bases numbered 0, after V lost 3 bases and J lost 4 bases. The germline gives CDR1 MGHDK, CDR2 SYGVNS. The DNA of the CDR3 is TGTGCCAGCAGTGAGGGACAGTATAATTCACCCCTCCACTTT. Translating gives CASSEGQYNSPLHF.

The chain combines TRBV28 with TRBJ1-5; 10 positions match TRBD1. Germline CDR1 reads MDHEN; CDR2 reads SYDVKM. This CDR3 is built from 15 residues. The V and J ends lost 8 bases and 0 bases, in that order; junction bases with no gene match: 4. CDR3 region: CASGTGAFSNQPQHF. In DNA, the CDR3 is TGTGCCAGCGGGACAGGGGCATTTAGCAATCAGCCCCAGCATTTT.

J is TRBJ2-7 and V is TRBV6-6; no clear D. Germline values: CDR1 MNHNY, CDR2 SVGAGI (reference sequence). The CDR3 contains 15 residues. With 1 base removed from V and 2 bases from J, the gap between germline ends came to 12 bases. CDR3: CASSYLGNNAYEQYF. CDR3 coding DNA: TGTGCCAGCAGTTACTTGGGCAATAACGCCTACGAGCAGTACTTC.

This chain connects TRBV5-6 to TRBJ2-5; the D gene is possibly TRBD1 (5 bases). This CDR3 contains 14 residues. Germline CDR1 SGHDT, CDR2 YYEEEE. V dropped 0 bases and J dropped 5 bases, with 11 bases sitting between them. The CDR3: CASSLGFGAETQYF. DNA of the CDR3: TGTGCCAGCAGCTTGGGATTTGGGGCCGAGACCCAGTACTTC.

V gene TRBV7-2 combines with J gene TRBJ2-7, with TRBD2 as a possible D gene (5 bases). Germline CDR1 reads SGHTA; CDR2 reads FQGNSA. This CDR3 contains 14 residues. V lost 1 base, J lost 2 bases, and 9 bases lay in between. In DNA form, the CDR3 reads TGTGCCAGCAGCTTAGGGAGAGGGCCCTACGAGCAGTACTTC. Protein sequence: CASSLGRGPYEQYF.

The chain carries TRBV5-6 and TRBJ1-6, with 7 positions matching TRBD1. CDR1 is SGHDT, CDR2 YYEEEE, per germline. Trimming at V came to 4 bases and at J to 10 bases, leaving 11 bases not matched to a gene. The CDR3 loop spans 15 amino acids. In nucleotides, the CDR3 is TGTGCCAGCAGCCCCGAACCCCGACAGGGATCACCCCTCCACTTT. Translated: CASSPEPRQGSPLHF.

The chain is built from TRBV6-5 and TRBJ1-2; 8 nucleotides align to TRBD1. CDR3 length: 14 amino acids. The V gene's germline CDR1 is MNHEY and CDR2 SVGAGI. Trimming cost V 1 base and J 9 bases; bases outside gene matches: 7. The CDR3 loop is CASSYLGQVRRYTF. The CDR3 DNA reads as TGTGCCAGCAGTTACTTGGGACAGGTCCGACGCTACACCTTC.

This clone occurred a few times. This rearrangement joins TRBV5-4 to TRBJ2-1; D gene unclear. The CDR3 has 14 residues. The V end was cut by 4 bases, the J end by 5 bases, with 13 bases between. Germline-derived CDR1 and CDR2 are SGHNT and YYREEE (reference sequence). The CDR3 loop reads CASSLPIPNNEQFF. The DNA of the CDR3 is TGTGCCAGCAGCCTTCCTATCCCCAACAATGAGCAGTTCTTC.

This clone appeared once. The chain links TRBV7-2 to TRBJ2-7; TRBD2 aligns across 8 bases. V was pared by 8 bases and J by 5 bases, with 8 bases of the junction left unmatched. CDR1 SGHTA and CDR2 FQGNSA come from the germline V gene. The CDR3 runs 13 residues. The CDR3 nucleotides read TGTGCCAGCGGCTCGGGACTAGGAGACGAGCAGTACTTC. It codes for CASGSGLGDEQYF.

The chain is built from TRBV7-2 and TRBJ1-3; D gene uncertain. Per the germline V gene, CDR1 is SGHTA and CDR2 is FQGNSA. Between the trimmed V and J ends, which lost 5 bases and 3 bases, there was a span of 8 bases. CDR3 length: 13 residues. The DNA of the CDR3 is TGTGCCAGCAGCCCCCTCTTTGGAAACACCATATATTTT. The encoded protein is CASSPLFGNTIYF.

The rearrangement links TRBV29-1 to TRBJ1-3, with unresolved D. Trimming cost V 6 bases and J 0 bases, with 12 bases left between them. This CDR3 is 14 amino acids long. The germline CDR1 and CDR2 sequences are SQVTM and ANQGSEA. The CDR3 bases are TGCAGCGTCCGTGGAGGCAACTCTGGAAACACCATATATTTT. Its translation is CSVRGGNSGNTIYF.

This clone was detected only a few times. The CDR3 bases are TGTGCCAGCAGTAGGGACAGGGGGCTCGGGCAGCCCCAGCATTTT. Translated: CASSRDRGLGQPQHF. The chain couples TRBV2 to TRBJ1-5; 12 positions agree with TRBD1. CDR1 and CDR2 (germline): SNHLY, FYNNEI. The CDR3 runs 15 residues. V shed 5 bases and J 7 bases; nucleotides not matched to a gene: 6.

This rearrangement joins TRBV4-1 to TRBJ2-3; TRBD1 aligns across 7 bases. The J segment lost 6 bases and the V segment lost 0 bases, leaving 6 bases of the junction unmatched. From germline, CDR1 is MGHRA and CDR2 YSYEKL. The CDR3 consists of 15 residues. CDR3 DNA: TGCGCCAGCAGCCAAGACAGGGGGTTGGCGGATACGCAGTATTTT. It yields the protein CASSQDRGLADTQYF.

The V call is TRBV18, the J call TRBJ1-4; TRBD1 agrees at 7 bases. This CDR3 has 15 residues. Per the germline V gene, CDR1 is KGHSH and CDR2 is LQKENI. Trimming took 1 base from V and 5 from J; bases not matched to a gene: 4. The CDR3 region has the DNA TGTGCCAGCTCACCACAAACAGGGGAAAATGAAAAACTGTTTTTT. Protein: CASSPQTGENEKLFF.

The chain recombines TRBV7-2 with TRBJ2-7, with D perhaps matching TRBD1 (6 bases). The CDR3 has 13 amino acids. The germline V gene encodes CDR1 SGHTA and CDR2 FQGNSA. The germline V and J ends were trimmed by 5 bases and 9 bases, with 17 bases remaining between them. The CDR3 nucleotides read TGTGCCAGCAGCGATCTAAACAGGGAAACGCAGTACTTC. Translation gives CASSDLNRETQYF.

V gene TRBV2 combines with J gene TRBJ2-3; D is uncertain. The CDR3 has 15 amino acids. The germline V gene has CDR1 SNHLY and CDR2 FYNNEI. V lost 2 bases and J lost 1, with 10 bases in between. CDR3 nucleotides: TGTGCCAGCAGTGAACAGGAAGTCGGCACAGATACGCAGTATTTT. Protein: CASSEQEVGTDTQYF.

The chain has TRBV5-6 and TRBJ2-7; D is unclear. Germline V gene lookup returns CDR1 SGHDT and CDR2 YYEEEE. The ends were cut back, 2 bases at V and 2 bases at J, with 14 bases in the middle. CDR3 length equals 15 residues. The CDR3 here is CASSFAERLTYEQYF. The CDR3 DNA reads as TGTGCCAGCAGCTTTGCAGAACGATTAACCTACGAGCAGTACTTC. The full variable domain, in which reference TRBV5-6 and TRBJ2-7 provide the parts outside the CDR3, is DAGVTQSPTHLIKTRGQQVTLRCSPKSGHDTVSWYQQALGQGPQFIFQYYEEEERQRGNFPDRFSGHQFPNYSSELNVNALLLGDSALYLCASSFAERLTYEQYFGPGTRLTVT.

V is TRBV27 and J is TRBJ1-4, with D perhaps TRBD1 (6 bases). The CDR3 has 14 residues. From germline, CDR1 is MNHEY and CDR2 SMNVEV (reference sequence). V dropped 0 bases and J dropped 7 bases, with 9 bases sitting between them. CDR3 residues: CASSLSGASEKLFF. DNA of the CDR3: TGTGCCAGCAGTTTATCGGGGGCAAGTGAAAAACTGTTTTTT.

The chain recombines TRBV9 with TRBJ2-1, with 7 bases identical to TRBD1. The CDR3 sequence is 14 residues long. Germline assignment: CDR1 SGDLS and CDR2 YYNGEE. Trimming at V came to 2 bases and at J to 3 bases, leaving 2 bases not matched to a gene. CDR3 amino acids: CASSVRDSYNEQFF. CDR3 nucleotides: TGTGCCAGCAGCGTCAGGGACAGCTACAATGAGCAGTTCTTC.